Following are 22 T cell receptor beta chains from one sample sequenced in a study of tumor-infiltrating lymphocytes in oesophageal squamous cell carcinoma. Each CDR3 protein is one row after TCRdb ran MiXCR on the PCR reads. The table shows roughly 13,000 distinct CDR3 sequences, with roughly 44% occurring only once. Source material: blood. The receptors were gathered from a male donor with esophageal squamous cell carcinoma.

V and J are TRBV27 and TRBJ2-1; maybe TRBD2 (5 bases). Trimming cost V 0 bases and J 4 bases, with 10 bases left between them. CDR1 and CDR2 (germline): MNHEY, SMNVEV (reference sequence). The CDR3 has 15 amino acids. The DNA for the CDR3 is TGTGCCAGCAGTTTATCTAGAGGCGGGTACAATGAGCAGTTCTTC. Its protein is CASSLSRGGYNEQFF.

A few counts support this clonotype. This sequence joins TRBV7-3 and TRBJ2-3; TRBD2 matches at 8 bases. The CDR3 runs 15 residues. The V segment lost 3 bases and the J segment 4 bases; nucleotides outside the gene matches: 6. Germline CDR1 reads SGHTA; CDR2 reads FQGTGA. CDR3 DNA: TGTGCCAGCAGCTTTCTGGCGGGAGGAGCAGATACGCAGTATTTT. Encoded protein: CASSFLAGGADTQYF.

The chain is built from TRBV7-4 and TRBJ2-3; TRBD2 matches at 13 bases. J was trimmed by 3 bases and V by 5 bases; bases with no gene match: 2. CDR3 length equals 15 residues. CDR1 SGHVT and CDR2 SQSDAQ come from the germline V gene. CDR3 nucleotide sequence: TGTGCCAGCAGCCGGGGACTAGCGGGAACAGATACGCAGTATTTT. Protein sequence: CASSRGLAGTDTQYF. Full variable domain (outside the CDR3, taken from reference TRBV7-4 and TRBJ2-3): GAGVSQSPRYKVAKRGRDVALRCDSISGHVTLYWYRQTLGQGSEVLTYSQSDAQRDKSGRPSGRFSAERPERSVSTLKIQRTEQGDSAVYLCASSRGLAGTDTQYFGPGTRLTVL.

V and J are TRBV6-8 and TRBJ2-7, with no clear D. The J call is doubtful: the DNA matches TRBJ2-5 better. CDR3 length: 13 residues. Germline V gene lookup returns CDR1 MNHGY and CDR2 SAAAGT. CDR3 sequence: CASSFQYQETQYF. The CDR3 nucleotides read TGTGCCAGCAGTTTTCAATACCAAGAGACCCAGTACTTC.

As regards this clonotype: The junction shows a germline mismatch at one end, possibly a read error. This chain uses TRBV7-3 with TRBJ1-6; D ambiguous. Germline values: CDR1 SGHTA, CDR2 FQGTGA. The CDR3 runs 13 residues. The CDR3 region has the DNA TGTGTCAGCAGCTTAGGGCGGGAGGGAAAGCAGTACTTT. Translating gives CVSSLGREGKQYF.

The table lists this clonotype with a count of one. The rearrangement joins TRBV27 to TRBJ2-5; 13 nucleotides agree with TRBD2. With V trimmed by 3 bases and J by 11 bases, 15 bases remained unmatched. The CDR3 runs to 17 residues. CDR1 is MNHEY and CDR2 is SMNVEV in the germline V gene (reference sequence). The CDR3 spells CASSFKRLAGGTDTQYF. CDR3 sequence (DNA): TGTGCCAGCAGTTTCAAACGACTAGCGGGAGGAACAGATACGCAGTACTTC.

This clonotype came up a few times. The chain links TRBV7-2 to TRBJ2-4; 7 positions match TRBD1. V lost 3 bases to trimming and J lost 1 base; unmatched junction nucleotides: 9. Germline CDR1 reads SGHTA; CDR2 reads FQGNSA. CDR3 size: 17 residues. The DNA of the CDR3 is TGTGCCAGCAGCTTGCCCCCGGGACAGTTGGCCAAAAACATTCAGTACTTC. Residues: CASSLPPGQLAKNIQYF.

This chain joins TRBV6-1 and TRBJ2-1, with 9 nucleotides matching TRBD1. The J call may be faulty, since TRBJ2-7 better matches the DNA end. The CDR3 is 15 amino acids. The V gene's germline CDR1 is MNHNS and CDR2 SASEGT. CDR3 sequence reads: CASIGTGGKNYEQYF. In nucleotides, the CDR3 is TGTGCCAGCATCGGAACAGGGGGCAAAAACTACGAGCAGTACTTC.

This clonotype was counted only a few times. At one of its ends the junction is not consistent with the germline gene, which may arise from a read error. The chain recombines TRBV7-7 with TRBJ2-5; either TRBD1 or TRBD2 may fit D (6 bases each). The CDR3 sequence is 15 residues long. The germline V gene encodes CDR1 SSHAT and CDR2 FNYEAQ (reference sequence). The CDR3 DNA reads TGTGCTAGCAGCTTAAGTGGGGGGACACAAGAGACCCAGTACTTC. Translating gives CASSLSGGTQETQYF.

The V gene is TRBV7-6, the J gene TRBJ2-1, with 7 positions matching TRBD1. Germline V gene sequence: CDR1 SGHVS, CDR2 FNYEAQ. The CDR3 loop spans 16 amino acids. V lost 6 bases and J lost 2; bases outside the gene matches: 10. The CDR3, as DNA: TGTGCCAGCAGTCCTTACGTACAGGGGACCTACAATGAGCAGTTCTTC. Translated: CASSPYVQGTYNEQFF.

The rearrangement uses TRBV7-2 and TRBJ2-3; 10 positions agree with TRBD2. The J call may be incorrect, as the DNA end agrees better with TRBJ2-7. From germline, CDR1 is SGHTA and CDR2 FQGNSA. The length of the CDR3 is 16 residues. The chain's CDR3 is CASSLDRTSGSYEQYF. CDR3 sequence (DNA): TGTGCCAGCAGCTTAGATCGGACTAGCGGCTCCTACGAGCAGTACTTC.

This clonotype turned up a few times. The rearrangement joins TRBV7-2 to TRBJ1-1; TRBD1 agrees at 9 bases. Trimming removed 3 bases from V and 0 bases from J; junction bases left unmatched: 5. The CDR3 has 16 amino acids. The germline V gene has CDR1 SGHTA and CDR2 FQGNSA. The CDR3 DNA follows: TGTGCCAGCAGCTTCGGGGGACAGGGATTGAACACTGAAGCTTTCTTT. Translation: CASSFGGQGLNTEAFF.

This clonotype was counted at least ten times. This sequence joins TRBV11-3 and TRBJ2-3; possibly TRBD1 or TRBD2 for D (5 bases each). Trimming removed 5 bases from V and 2 bases from J, with 17 bases in between. This CDR3 comprises 16 residues. The germline V gene has CDR1 SGHNT and CDR2 YENEEA. CDR3 in DNA: TGTGCCAGCAGCGACTACTCGACAGAGGCCACAGATACGCAGTATTTT. As protein: CASSDYSTEATDTQYF.

There are a few counts of this clonotype. V is TRBV28 and J is TRBJ2-4, with D maybe TRBD2 (5 bases). The J call is doubtful: the DNA matches TRBJ2-5 better. This CDR3 has 15 amino acids. Germline lookup yields CDR1 MDHEN and CDR2 SYDVKM. The CDR3 reads CASSLGVGRGETQYF. CDR3 in DNA: TGTGCCAGCAGTTTAGGGGTGGGCCGGGGAGAGACCCAGTACTTC.

V usage is TRBV28 and J usage is TRBJ2-5; D ambiguous. The DNA end is a closer match to TRBJ2-7, so the J assignment may be wrong. Germline CDR1 reads MDHEN; CDR2 reads SYDVKM. The CDR3 runs to 13 residues. The CDR3 is CASGPTQTYEQYF. The CDR3 DNA reads as TGTGCCAGCGGTCCGACTCAGACCTACGAGCAGTACTTC.

The genes are TRBV7-3 and TRBJ1-4; D remains unclear. This CDR3 spans 13 amino acids. V was pared by 5 bases and J by 7 bases, with 11 bases between. The germline V gene has CDR1 SGHTA and CDR2 FQGTGA. Here the CDR3 reads CASSPDPGEKLFF. CDR3 DNA: TGTGCCAGCAGCCCCGACCCGGGTGAAAAACTGTTTTTT.

The V gene is TRBV27, the J gene TRBJ2-4; D is uncertain. The end of the DNA is better explained by TRBJ1-2, so the J call may be wrong. The CDR3 is made up of 14 amino acids. Germline V lookup: CDR1 MNHEY, CDR2 SMNVEV (reference sequence). DNA of the CDR3: TGTGCCAGCAGTTTAGGCCCCGGGGTCTATGGCTACACCTTC. This translates into CASSLGPGVYGYTF.

This clonotype rates as medium-sized. The chain carries TRBV7-8 and TRBJ2-7, with 9 bases that match TRBD1. With V trimmed by 1 base and J by 4 bases, 8 bases remained unmatched. This CDR3 contains 16 residues. Germline CDR1 reads SGHVS; CDR2 reads FQNEAQ. The CDR3 nucleotides are TGTGCCAGCAGCTTAGAAGCCTTGGACAGGGGTTACGAGCAGTACTTC. Residues: CASSLEALDRGYEQYF.

The chain joins TRBV7-2 to TRBJ2-5; D is unresolved. V lost 2 bases to trimming and J lost 5 bases, with 6 bases between them. The CDR3 totals 12 residues. In germline, CDR1 is SGHTA, CDR2 FQGNSA. CDR3 loop: CASSLSSETQYF. CDR3 nucleotides: TGTGCCAGCAGCTTATCATCTGAGACCCAGTACTTC.

This clonotype was detected many times. The rearrangement links TRBV10-3 to TRBJ2-7; 11 nucleotides agree with TRBD2. The V and J ends lost 3 bases and 7 bases, in that order; junction bases with no gene match: 17. From germline, CDR1 is ENHRY and CDR2 SYGVKD. This CDR3 region has 18 residues. As DNA, the CDR3 is TGTGCCATCAGTGACCGGTCACGACTAGCGGGACCTCAGGAGGAGCAGTACTTC. This codes for CAISDRSRLAGPQEEQYF.

This clonotype showed up just a few times. For the CDR3, the DNA is TGTGCCAGCAGCTTTGACAGGTTCACAGATACGCAGTATTTT. This sequence encodes CASSFDRFTDTQYF. This rearrangement joins TRBV7-2 to TRBJ2-3, with D possibly being TRBD1 (6 bases). The length of the CDR3 is 14 residues. V was shortened by 3 bases and J by 2 bases, with 9 bases between the two germline ends. In germline, CDR1 is SGHTA, CDR2 FQGNSA.

This clonotype occurred many times. The chain has TRBV27 and TRBJ2-2, with 10 bases matching TRBD1. Losses at the gene ends were 6 bases for V and 3 bases for J; bases not matched to a gene: 7. The germline CDR1 and CDR2 sequences are MNHEY and SMNVEV (reference sequence). The CDR3 is made up of 16 amino acids. CDR3 protein: CASRGGDRGDTGELFF. In DNA form, the CDR3 reads TGTGCCAGCAGGGGTGGGGACAGGGGAGACACCGGGGAGCTGTTTTTT.